This TCR beta chain was captured in a study of CD8 T cells in Susac syndrome. V lost 1 base, J lost 5 bases, and 6 bases lay in between. Germline V CDR1 and CDR2: KGHSY, FQNENV. The CDR3 is 12 amino acids. Overall study findings and caveats: The number of individuals included in the study's TCR sequencing and HLA analysis was acknowledged as relatively small.

Concerning this clonotype itself: Its antigen remains unknown.

Sequencing of TCR beta covered CD8+ and CD4+ T cells obtained from blood. CD8+ and CD4+ T cells were negatively isolated; TEMRA cells were FACS-enriched. RNA was extracted with the RNeasy kit, and a quantity of roughly 0.5 to 1 ug was reverse transcribed using random hexamers. Across 54 Vbeta and 13 Jbeta, immunoSEQ multiplex PCR amplified TCR beta CDR3. One entry per CDR3 protein, called by TCRdb with MiXCR from the immunoSEQ multiplex PCR reads. The data show 250,000 to 300,000 distinct CDR3 sequences, 65% to 90% seen once. This clonotype originated in a human donor with multiple sclerosis. V usage is TRBV16 and J usage is TRBJ2-7; the D is unclear. Sequencing was performed on CD8+ T cells from PBMCs. The CDR3 bases are TGTGCCAGCAGCCAATTTGTCGACGAGCAGTACTTC. It encodes CASSQFVDEQYF.